This T cell receptor (beta chain) was identified in a study of shared clonotypes between healthy human individuals. Germline V gene sequence: CDR1 GTSNPN, CDR2 SVGIG (reference sequence). V was clipped by 3 bases and J by 2 bases, with 10 bases between them. This CDR3 has 14 residues. Methods used by the authors: Filtering differed, since immunoSEQ gave only junction sequences and no quality scores. Clones were sequenced by immunoSEQ multiplex PCR, and TCRdb holds only the in-frame ones, with some missing. D and trimming come from the DNA, and the V and J calls and clone size come from that table. The sample consists of 520,000 or so clones, approximately 85% of them appearing once.

The sequenced sample was PBMCs. The sequence was obtained from a woman in her thirties or forties in good health. Some clones in this sample may be carry-over from other donors' samples. V is TRBV30 and J is TRBJ2-2, with a weak D call TRBD2 (6 bases). Here the CDR3 DNA reads TGTGCCTGGAGCCGGGACTTCAACACCGGGGAGCTGTTTTTT. Translation gives CAWSRDFNTGELFF.